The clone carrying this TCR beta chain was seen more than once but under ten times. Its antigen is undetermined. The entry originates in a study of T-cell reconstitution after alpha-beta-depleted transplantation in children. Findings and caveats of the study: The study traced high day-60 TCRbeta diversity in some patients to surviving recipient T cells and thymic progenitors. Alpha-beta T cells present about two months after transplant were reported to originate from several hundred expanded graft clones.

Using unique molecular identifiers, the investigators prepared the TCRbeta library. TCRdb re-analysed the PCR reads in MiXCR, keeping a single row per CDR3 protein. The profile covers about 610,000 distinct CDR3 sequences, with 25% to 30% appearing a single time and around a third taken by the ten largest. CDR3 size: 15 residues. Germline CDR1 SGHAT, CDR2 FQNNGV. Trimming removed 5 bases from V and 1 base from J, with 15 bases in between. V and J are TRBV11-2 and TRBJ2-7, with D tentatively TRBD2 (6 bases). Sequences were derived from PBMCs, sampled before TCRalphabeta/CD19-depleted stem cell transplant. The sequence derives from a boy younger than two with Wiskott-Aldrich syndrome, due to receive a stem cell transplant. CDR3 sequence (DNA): TGTGCCAGCAGCCCTCCCGGGACTTTTTCCTACGAGCAGTACTTC. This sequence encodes CASSPPGTFSYEQYF.